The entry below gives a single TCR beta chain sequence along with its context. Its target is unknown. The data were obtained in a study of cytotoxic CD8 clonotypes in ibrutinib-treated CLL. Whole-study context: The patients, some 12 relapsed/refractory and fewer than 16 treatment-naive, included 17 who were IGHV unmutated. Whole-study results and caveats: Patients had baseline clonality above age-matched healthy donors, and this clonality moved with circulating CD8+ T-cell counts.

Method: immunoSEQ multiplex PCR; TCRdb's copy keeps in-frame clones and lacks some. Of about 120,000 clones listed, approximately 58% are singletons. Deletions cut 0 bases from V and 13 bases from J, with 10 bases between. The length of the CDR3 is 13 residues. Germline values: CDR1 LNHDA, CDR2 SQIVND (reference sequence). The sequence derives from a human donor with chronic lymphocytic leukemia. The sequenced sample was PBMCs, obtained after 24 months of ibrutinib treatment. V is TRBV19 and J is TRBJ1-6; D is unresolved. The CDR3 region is CASSIDGSLPLHF. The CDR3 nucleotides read TGTGCCAGTAGTATAGATGGGTCCCTGCCCCTCCACTTT.